This TCR beta chain stems from a study of control samples from healthy donors and cancer patients. Method: immunoSEQ multiplex PCR; TCRdb's copy keeps in-frame clones and lacks some. Of around 68,000 clones in the sample, more than 80% are singletons; the top ten hold over 13%. In germline, CDR1 is MNHEY, CDR2 SVGAGI. V shed 0 bases and J shed 5 bases, with 11 bases lying between them. The CDR3 is made up of 15 amino acids. This rearrangement joins TRBV6-5 to TRBJ2-1; D possibly corresponds to TRBD1 (5 bases). The clonotype comes from a man over 45 in good health. Input material: blood. CDR3 nucleotides: TGTGCCAGCAGTTACTCCCAGGGAATGAACAATGAGCAGTTCTTC. Its translation: CASSYSQGMNNEQFF.